This T cell receptor (beta chain) is from a study of shared T cell receptors in the human thymus. Assay used: immunoSEQ multiplex PCR; TCRdb lists only in-frame clones, some missing. The table has over 650,000 clones, around 87% seen once. The germline V gene has CDR1 MDHEN and CDR2 SYDVKM. The V end was cut by 9 bases, the J end by 4 bases, with 18 bases between. The CDR3 contains 14 residues. This sample was shared with a second study, whose subject was human thymus T cells. Per that paper: Donors were healthy Finnish babies undergoing corrective operations for congenital heart defects. Obtained as resections during corrective heart surgery, the thymus tissue was then studied. In unrelated individuals, thymic repertoires overlapped highly, according to related research.

The V gene is TRBV28, the J gene TRBJ1-2; tentative D call: TRBD1 (6 bases). Sequenced: thymocytes. The receptor comes from a boy younger than two with a congenital heart defect. The CDR3 loop is CASGWGGPIYGYTF. Here the CDR3 DNA reads TGTGCCAGTGGGTGGGGGGGCCCAATCTATGGCTACACCTTC.